Listed here are 28 T cell receptor beta chains from one sample, sequenced in a study of cytomegalovirus exposure and HLA in healthy donors. PCR used 60 Vbeta primers and 13 Jbeta primers. Profiled with immunoSEQ multiplex PCR; TCRdb holds only in-frame clones, not every one. The sample gives 180,000 or so clones, 75% to 85% of which show up once; around 1.6% is in the top ten. The specimen sequenced was PBMCs. These receptors all come from a man younger than 35 in good health and CMV-seronegative.

The V and J genes are TRBV6-5 and TRBJ1-2; D gene unclear. The CDR3 consists of 12 residues. With 0 bases removed from V and 10 bases from J, the gap between germline ends came to 9 bases. CDR1 MNHEY and CDR2 SVGAGI come from the germline V gene. The CDR3 nucleotides are TGTGCCAGCAGTTACTCGATGTTAGACTACACCTTC. This sequence encodes CASSYSMLDYTF.

The chain recombines TRBV6-1 with TRBJ2-7; D is possibly TRBD2 (5 bases). V was trimmed by 1 base and J by 2 bases, leaving 15 bases between them. The V gene's germline CDR1 is MNHNS and CDR2 SASEGT. CDR3 size: 16 residues. CDR3 in amino acids: CASSEDSRAGTYEQYF. CDR3 coding DNA: TGTGCCAGCAGTGAAGATTCGCGGGCAGGAACCTACGAGCAGTACTTC.

The chain links TRBV9 to TRBJ1-2; the match to TRBD1 covers 7 bases. This CDR3 has 21 amino acids. Losses at the gene ends were 1 base for V and 3 bases for J; bases not matched to a gene: 24. Germline CDR1 SGDLS, CDR2 YYNGEE. CDR3 coding DNA: TGTGCCAGCAGCGTATCGTCCCTCCTTGGAGTTAAAGGGGGCGACCACTATGGCTACACCTTC. Its translation is CASSVSSLLGVKGGDHYGYTF. The whole variable domain, filled in from reference TRBV9 and TRBJ1-2, reads DSGVTQTPKHLITATGQRVTLRCSPRSGDLSVYWYQQSLDQGLQFLIQYYNGEERAKGNILERFSAQQFPDLHSELNLSSLELGDSALYFCASSVSSLLGVKGGDHYGYTFGSGTRLTVV.

This clone was seen more than once but under ten times. DNA for the CDR3: TGTGCCAGCCCCCAACGCGGGGGCGACACCGGGGAGCTGTTTTTT. Encoded protein: CASPQRGGDTGELFF. This sequence joins TRBV7-9 and TRBJ2-2; D might be TRBD2 (7 bases). Germline CDR1 SEHNR, CDR2 FQNEAQ (reference sequence). Trimming pared 8 bases from V and 3 bases from J, leaving 16 bases between. CDR3 size: 15 residues.

The CDR3: CASSAADRVSSPLHF. DNA for the CDR3: TGTGCCAGCAGCGCCGCCGACAGGGTTAGTTCACCCCTCCACTTT. The V gene is TRBV5-6, the J gene TRBJ1-6, with 7 bases identical to TRBD1. CDR1 and CDR2 from the germline V gene are SGHDT and YYEEEE. The ends lost 4 bases at V and 9 bases at J; junction bases unmatched: 10. The CDR3 extends over 15 amino acids.

The chain employs TRBV28 and TRBJ2-1, with 7 bases aligning to TRBD1. V shed 2 bases, J shed 6 bases, and the junction held 10 bases outside the gene matches. The germline gives CDR1 MDHEN, CDR2 SYDVKM. CDR3 length equals 16 residues. The CDR3 region is CASSLPNPAGGNEQFF. The CDR3 DNA is TGTGCCAGCAGTTTACCCAATCCGGCAGGGGGCAATGAGCAGTTCTTC.

V usage is TRBV7-2 and J usage is TRBJ2-2, with D maybe TRBD1 (6 bases). V was shortened by 4 bases and J by 8 bases, with 17 bases between the two germline ends. Germline V CDR1 and CDR2: SGHTA, FQGNSA. The CDR3 runs 15 residues. CDR3 bases: TGTGCCAGCAGCTCCAGGCCAGGGGAGAGTGGGGAGCTGTTTTTT. Its protein product is CASSSRPGESGELFF.

This clone appeared a single time. V is TRBV5-1 and J is TRBJ2-7, with TRBD2 matching 8 bases. This CDR3 has 13 residues. CDR1 is SGHRS, CDR2 YFSETQ, per germline. V shed 5 bases and J 4 bases; nucleotides not matched to a gene: 5. The chain's CDR3 is CASRLAEEYEQYF. The CDR3, as DNA: TGCGCCAGCAGACTAGCGGAAGAATACGAGCAGTACTTC.

This clone is a singleton in its sample. The V call is TRBV10-3, the J call TRBJ2-5, with 7 positions matching TRBD1. This CDR3 is 13 amino acids long. Looked up from germline, CDR1 is ENHRY and CDR2 is SYGVKD. The V segment lost 4 bases and the J segment 5 bases; nucleotides outside the gene matches: 4. Written as DNA, the CDR3 is TGTGCCATCAGTGGCGACAGGGTGGAGACCCAGTACTTC. This translates into CAISGDRVETQYF.

This sequence joins TRBV25-1 and TRBJ2-5; D remains ambiguous. TRBJ2-7 matches the DNA end more closely, so the J call is doubtful. Germline CDR1 is MGHDK and CDR2 is SYGVNS. CDR3 size: 12 residues. CDR3 in DNA: TGTGCCAGCACGGGTAGAAGGCACGAGCAGTACTTC. Translating it yields CASTGRRHEQYF.

The CDR3 nucleotides read TGTGCCAGCAGTGAAGGGAGCGGGCCCACCGGGGAGCTGTTTTTT. Residues: CASSEGSGPTGELFF. This chain joins TRBV2 and TRBJ2-2; D is possibly TRBD2 (6 bases). The germline V gene has CDR1 SNHLY and CDR2 FYNNEI. The CDR3 sequence is 15 residues long. V was pared by 1 base and J by 4 bases, with 10 bases between.

The rearrangement links TRBV12-5 to TRBJ2-1; D ambiguous. Germline V gives CDR1 LGHNT, CDR2 FRNRAP. The CDR3 sequence is 12 residues long. V was trimmed by 6 bases and J by 3 bases, leaving 6 bases between them. CDR3 loop: CASGRDYNEQFF. The CDR3 DNA is TGTGCTAGTGGCCGAGACTACAATGAGCAGTTCTTC.

This chain links TRBV6-6 with TRBJ1-2; D might be TRBD1 (6 bases). Trimming removed 5 bases from V and 2 bases from J, with 6 bases in between. Per germline, CDR1 MNHNY and CDR2 SVGAGI (reference sequence). This CDR3 is 12 amino acids long. The CDR3 bases are TGTGCCAGCAGTGGACAGAACTATGGCTACACCTTC. Encoded protein: CASSGQNYGYTF.

This chain links TRBV9 with TRBJ1-3; possible D gene TRBD1, 5 bases. Trimming pared 0 bases from V and 4 bases from J, leaving 23 bases between. Germline CDR1 reads SGDLS; CDR2 reads YYNGEE. The CDR3 spans 19 residues. CDR3 amino acids: CASSVAGGGGLGGGNTIYF. The CDR3 nucleotides read TGTGCCAGCAGCGTAGCAGGAGGCGGAGGGCTGGGGGGAGGAAACACCATATATTTT.

V usage is TRBV30 and J usage is TRBJ2-7; D might be TRBD2 (6 bases). The CDR3 sequence is 13 residues long. V shed 1 base and J shed 6 bases, with 13 bases lying between them. Germline-derived CDR1 and CDR2 are GTSNPN and SVGIG (reference sequence). The CDR3 sequence is CAWSDGSLGEQYF. CDR3 coding DNA: TGTGCCTGGAGTGACGGGAGTCTCGGCGAGCAGTACTTC.

The chain carries TRBV5-5 and TRBJ2-5, with TRBD1 matching 9 bases. CDR1 and CDR2 (germline): SGHKS, YYEKEE (reference sequence). The trim removed 0 bases at V and 2 bases at J, leaving 5 bases unmatched. The CDR3 consists of 16 residues. DNA for the CDR3: TGTGCCAGCAGCTTGGGGCCGACAGGGGGACAAGAGACCCAGTACTTC. Amino acid sequence: CASSLGPTGGQETQYF.

V is TRBV30 and J is TRBJ2-7; 10 nucleotides match TRBD1. Germline trimming cut 4 bases from V and 6 bases from J; bases unmatched to any gene: 9. The germline gives CDR1 GTSNPN, CDR2 SVGIG (reference sequence). The CDR3 has 14 residues. The CDR3 DNA sequence: TGTGCCTGGACCCGGGACAGGGGTATTTCCGAGCAGTACTTC. It specifies CAWTRDRGISEQYF. The full variable domain, with the rest looked up from reference TRBV30 and TRBJ2-7, is SQTIHQWPATLVQPVGSPLSLECTVEGTSNPNLYWYRQAAGRGLQLLFYSVGIGQISSEVPQNLSASRPQDRQFILSSKKLLLSDSGFYLCAWTRDRGISEQYFGPGTRLTVT.

The chain couples TRBV28 to TRBJ2-2; D is ambiguous. The CDR3 has 14 amino acids. Trimming removed 3 bases at V and 10 bases at J, with 15 bases between. CDR1 and CDR2 from the germline V gene are MDHEN and SYDVKM. In DNA, the CDR3 is TGTGCCAGCAGTTTGAGGTCAATTGTTGCGGAGCTGTTTTTT. Amino acid sequence: CASSLRSIVAELFF.

The J gene is TRBJ2-5, the V gene TRBV5-1; perhaps TRBD1 as D (5 bases). The V end lost 0 bases, the J end lost 4 bases, and 13 bases lay between the germline ends. CDR1 SGHRS and CDR2 YFSETQ come from the germline V gene. The CDR3 covers 15 residues. This chain's CDR3 is CASSLEGEYIETQYF. As DNA, the CDR3 is TGCGCCAGCAGCTTGGAAGGGGAATATATAGAGACCCAGTACTTC.

The rearrangement uses TRBV5-1 and TRBJ2-5; D is perhaps TRBD2 (6 bases). V lost 6 bases and J lost 0, with 12 bases in between. The length of the CDR3 is 14 residues. Germline V gives CDR1 SGHRS, CDR2 YFSETQ. The CDR3 protein is CASKGGTYQETQYF. The CDR3 DNA sequence: TGCGCCAGCAAGGGCGGGACGTACCAAGAGACCCAGTACTTC.

The V gene is TRBV7-2, the J gene TRBJ2-1; D is ambiguous. This CDR3 region has 14 residues. The germline V and J ends were trimmed by 5 bases and 7 bases, with 15 bases remaining between them. Germline V gene lookup returns CDR1 SGHTA and CDR2 FQGNSA. The CDR3 spells CASSPGLIGNEQFF. The CDR3 DNA reads TGTGCCAGCAGCCCCGGTCTGATCGGGAATGAGCAGTTCTTC.

This sequence joins TRBV6-6 and TRBJ1-1; D uncertain. In germline, CDR1 is MNHNY, CDR2 SVGAGI (reference sequence). V was cut by 7 bases and J by 1 base, with 13 bases left in between. The CDR3 has 14 residues. CDR3 in amino acids: CASTPTEPNTEAFF. CDR3 bases: TGTGCCAGCACTCCGACGGAGCCGAACACTGAAGCTTTCTTT.

V gene TRBV5-1 combines with J gene TRBJ1-1, with D perhaps matching TRBD1 (6 bases). Germline CDR1 is SGHRS and CDR2 is YFSETQ. This CDR3 has 16 residues. V lost 3 bases, J lost 0 bases, and 15 bases lay in between. In DNA form, the CDR3 reads TGCGCCAGCAGCTCGGACAGACTTTTCATGAACACTGAAGCTTTCTTT. Its translation: CASSSDRLFMNTEAFF.

CDR3 in DNA: TGTGCCTGGGGCCTAGCGGGATACGTCGGCACGCAGTATTTT. Amino acids: CAWGLAGYVGTQYF. The chain uses TRBV30 and TRBJ2-3; 9 bases agree with TRBD2. Germline V gene lookup returns CDR1 GTSNPN and CDR2 SVGIG (reference sequence). CDR3 size: 14 residues. V gave up 5 bases and J gave up 9 bases; unmatched junction bases: 12.

The gene calls are TRBV13 and TRBJ2-7, with a tentative D call TRBD2 (5 bases). CDR3 size: 14 residues. V lost 0 bases to trimming and J lost 4 bases, with 10 bases between them. The germline CDR1 and CDR2 sequences are PRHDT and FYEKMQ (reference sequence). In DNA, the CDR3 is TGTGCCAGCAGCTTAGGGGCTAGCAGATACGAGCAGTACTTC. Its translation is CASSLGASRYEQYF. The whole variable domain, filled in from reference TRBV13 and TRBJ2-7, reads AAGVIQSPRHLIKEKRETATLKCYPIPRHDTVYWYQQGPGQDPQFLISFYEKMQSDKGSIPDRFSAQQFSDYHSELNMSSLELGDSALYFCASSLGASRYEQYFGPGTRLTVT.

The table lists this clone with a count of one. The genes are TRBV7-8 and TRBJ2-1; D possibly corresponds to TRBD2 (5 bases). CDR3 size: 15 residues. V was clipped by 1 base and J by 9 bases, with 16 bases between them. The germline V gene encodes CDR1 SGHVS and CDR2 FQNEAQ. Written as DNA, the CDR3 is TGTGCCAGCAGCTTAGGGACTCGCCTCCGAGGTGAGCAGTTCTTC. Its protein is CASSLGTRLRGEQFF.

V is TRBV5-4 and J is TRBJ2-2; possibly TRBD2 for D (7 bases). Trimming removed 3 bases at V and 5 bases at J, with 17 bases between. The CDR3 has 16 residues. The germline V gene encodes CDR1 SGHNT and CDR2 YYREEE (reference sequence). The CDR3 region is CASSSPRGGPTGELFF. The CDR3 DNA is TGTGCCAGCAGCTCCCCGAGGGGGGGACCGACCGGGGAGCTGTTTTTT.

The chain joins TRBV30 to TRBJ2-3, with 16 positions matching TRBD2. Trimming removed 7 bases from V and 5 bases from J; junction bases left unmatched: 12. Germline CDR1 and CDR2: GTSNPN and SVGIG (reference sequence). The CDR3 is 17 amino acids. The CDR3 DNA sequence: TGTGCCTCCTCGACGGGGACTAGCGGGAGGGGGGTAGATACGCAGTATTTT. It translates to CASSTGTSGRGVDTQYF.